This T cell receptor beta chain derives from a study of T-cell reconstitution after alpha-beta-depleted transplantation in children. From germline, CDR1 is SGHAT and CDR2 FQNNGV. The CDR3 runs 17 residues. The J segment lost 6 bases and the V segment lost 5 bases, leaving 12 bases of the junction unmatched. Unique molecular identifiers were incorporated into the prepared TCRbeta library. Each CDR3 protein is one row after TCRdb ran MiXCR on the PCR reads. The data contain approximately 350,000 distinct CDR3 sequences, about 14% of them seen just once; the ten biggest clones take up 4.3%. The chain joins TRBV11-2 to TRBJ2-5; 13 bases are a match to TRBD2. This clonotype originated in a human donor who donated a stem cell graft to a child with Fanconi anemia. The source material was PBMCs, sampled from the stem cell graft. In DNA form, the CDR3 reads TGTGCCAGCAGCCCATGGACTAGCGGGGGAAGTTCGAAGACCCAGTACTTC. Amino acid sequence: CASSPWTSGGSSKTQYF.